Shown below are 30 T cell receptor beta chains from a single sample sequenced in a study of T cells after yellow fever vaccination. TCRdb independently ran MiXCR on the 5' RACE reads; one entry per CDR3 protein. The sample contains roughly 190,000 distinct CDR3 sequences, approximately 11% of which appear only once. The sample in question was CD8+ T cells sorted from PBMCs, obtained 15 days after the yellow fever booster vaccination. The origin of the receptors is a man aged 18 to 30 who received the YFV17D yellow fever vaccine.

This clonotype was counted a few times. The chain links TRBV7-9 to TRBJ1-2; D gene uncertain. The CDR3 has 15 residues. CDR1 is SEHNR and CDR2 is FQNEAQ in the germline V gene (reference sequence). V lost 1 base and J lost 3, with 12 bases in between. This CDR3 reads CASSLGGAPHYGYTF. The CDR3 region has the DNA TGTGCCAGCAGCTTAGGTGGCGCCCCCCACTATGGCTACACCTTC.

The rearrangement uses TRBV19 and TRBJ1-1, with TRBD1 matching over 7 bases. Germline V gene lookup returns CDR1 LNHDA and CDR2 SQIVND (reference sequence). CDR3 length equals 13 residues. V dropped 4 bases and J dropped 7; count of bases not matched to a gene: 6. This CDR3 is CASSKPYRGEAFF. Here the CDR3 DNA reads TGTGCCAGTAGTAAGCCCTACAGGGGTGAAGCTTTCTTT.

Only a few counts were recorded for this clonotype. V gene TRBV20-1 combines with J gene TRBJ1-5; TRBD1 matches at 9 bases. CDR3 length: 14 residues. V dropped 6 bases and J dropped 6; count of bases not matched to a gene: 9. The germline V gene encodes CDR1 DFQATT and CDR2 SNEGSKA (reference sequence). In nucleotides, the CDR3 is TGCAGTGCAACAGGGGGCGCGGGAGTTCAGCCCCAGCATTTT. Protein sequence: CSATGGAGVQPQHF.

This clonotype was seen a handful of times. An end of the junction differs from the germline gene, which may be a read error. The chain combines TRBV4-1 with TRBJ1-3; D unclear. The CDR3 totals 14 residues. Looked up from germline, CDR1 is MGHRA and CDR2 is YSYEKL. Here the CDR3 reads CASSQDPTGNTIYF. As DNA, the CDR3 is TGCGCCAGCAGCCAAGATCCGACTGGGAACACCATATATTTT.

This clonotype showed up just a few times. The chain uses TRBV6-2 or TRBV6-3 and TRBJ1-2; D unresolved. The germline CDR1 and CDR2 sequences are MNHEY and SVGEGT. CDR3 length equals 19 residues. With 0 bases removed from V and 2 bases from J, the gap between germline ends came to 22 bases. In DNA, the CDR3 is TGTGCCAGCAGTTACTCGCCGAGTAAGGGCCACCGCAGAAACTATGGCTACACCTTC. Translated: CASSYSPSKGHRRNYGYTF.

This clonotype was detected a few times. The chain employs TRBV9 and TRBJ2-7; TRBD2 is a possible D gene (5 bases). Looked up from germline, CDR1 is SGDLS and CDR2 is YYNGEE. Trimming stripped 0 bases from V and 8 bases from J, with 15 bases between. CDR3 length: 14 amino acids. The CDR3 reads CASSVGGGPFQQYF. CDR3 DNA: TGTGCCAGCAGCGTAGGAGGAGGACCCTTCCAGCAGTACTTC.

This clonotype occurred a few times. This chain links TRBV6-2 or TRBV6-3 with TRBJ2-5; 9 bases are shared with TRBD1. This CDR3 is built from 13 residues. Per germline, CDR1 MNHEY and CDR2 SVGEGT. Trimming removed 5 bases from V and 2 bases from J; junction bases left unmatched: 0. The CDR3 here is CASSGTGQETQYF. The CDR3 nucleotides are TGTGCCAGCAGTGGGACAGGGCAAGAGACCCAGTACTTC.

The V call is TRBV4-3, the J call TRBJ1-2; perhaps TRBD1 as D (6 bases). V shed 0 bases and J shed 6 bases, with 17 bases lying between them. The CDR3 is 16 residues long. CDR1 is LGHNA and CDR2 is YSLEER in the germline V gene. As DNA, the CDR3 is TGCGCCAGCAGCCAAGAGGGGGGCAGGCAGACCAATGGCTACACCTTC. Translating gives CASSQEGGRQTNGYTF.

This clonotype was found a few times. The CDR3 nucleotides are TGTGCCAGCAGCCAAGAACAGGGAAATGAGCAGTTCTTC. Translating it yields CASSQEQGNEQFF. The rearrangement uses TRBV4-2 and TRBJ2-1; a possible D gene is TRBD1 (6 bases). The V gene lost 0 bases and the J gene lost 7 bases, with 7 bases spanning the gap. The CDR3 extends over 13 amino acids. The germline V gene has CDR1 LGHNA and CDR2 YNFKEQ.

This clonotype was counted only a few times. V is TRBV11-2 and J is TRBJ2-2; perhaps TRBD2 as D (6 bases). CDR1 and CDR2 (germline): SGHAT, FQNNGV. The V and J ends lost 4 bases and 4 bases respectively, with 13 bases between them. The CDR3 extends over 15 amino acids. CDR3 residues: CASSSTRVGTGELFF. The CDR3 nucleotides are TGTGCCAGCAGCTCGACTAGAGTCGGCACCGGGGAGCTGTTTTTT. Complete variable domain (other parts from reference TRBV11-2 and TRBJ2-2): EAGVAQSPRYKIIEKRQSVAFWCNPISGHATLYWYQQILGQGPKLLIQFQNNGVVDDSQLPKDRFSAERLKGVDSTLKIQPAKLEDSAVYLCASSSTRVGTGELFFGEGSRLTVL.

The V and J genes are TRBV15 and TRBJ2-7; 9 bases are shared with TRBD2. This CDR3 is 15 amino acids long. In germline, CDR1 is LNHNV, CDR2 YYDKDF (reference sequence). J lost 4 bases, V lost 1 base, and 5 bases had no gene match. The CDR3 sequence is CATSRASGGLYEQYF. The CDR3 bases are TGTGCCACCAGCAGAGCAAGCGGGGGGTTATACGAGCAGTACTTC.

This clonotype was observed many times. The CDR3 here is CASRGPEAFF. CDR3 bases: TGTGCCAGCAGGGGGCCTGAAGCTTTCTTT. This sequence joins TRBV6-6 and TRBJ1-1; the D gene is possibly TRBD1 (5 bases). Germline V lookup: CDR1 MNHNY, CDR2 SVGAGI (reference sequence). V lost 6 bases and J lost 6, with 5 bases in between. The CDR3 sequence is 10 residues long.

This clonotype has only a few counts. V gene TRBV27 combines with J gene TRBJ2-7; D possibly corresponds to TRBD2 (5 bases). V lost 2 bases to trimming and J lost 0 bases, with 11 bases between them. This CDR3 is built from 15 residues. CDR1 MNHEY and CDR2 SMNVEV come from the germline V gene (reference sequence). The CDR3 region has the DNA TGTGCCAGCAGTTTACGGCGGGCGAGCTCCTACGAGCAGTACTTC. This gives the protein CASSLRRASSYEQYF.

The V call is TRBV9, the J call TRBJ1-5, with 7 positions matching TRBD1. V was clipped by 9 bases and J by 5 bases; unmatched bases: 14. The CDR3 is 15 amino acids. Germline V lookup: CDR1 SGDLS, CDR2 YYNGEE. The CDR3 reads CATKPGGEADQPQHF. The CDR3 region has the DNA TGTGCCACCAAACCAGGGGGGGAAGCGGATCAGCCCCAGCATTTT.

The chain combines TRBV7-9 with TRBJ2-3; no definite D call. V shed 5 bases and J shed 4 bases, with 10 bases lying between them. Germline V gene data show CDR1 as SEHNR and CDR2 as FQNEAQ (reference sequence). This CDR3 comprises 13 residues. The CDR3: CASSLWESDTQYF. The CDR3 bases are TGTGCCAGCAGCCTCTGGGAATCAGATACGCAGTATTTT.

This clonotype was detected only a few times. The V and J genes are TRBV12-3 or TRBV12-4 and TRBJ2-5; D is unresolved. The V gene lost 6 bases and the J gene lost 8 bases, with 13 bases spanning the gap. This CDR3 contains 12 residues. The CDR3 region has the DNA TGTGCCAGCAGCCCGGACGACGGTACCCAGTACTTC. Translating gives CASSPDDGTQYF.

This clonotype was found a few times. V is TRBV6-1 and J is TRBJ1-1; D ambiguous. CDR1 is MNHNS, CDR2 SASEGT, per germline. V shed 6 bases and J shed 0 bases, with 11 bases lying between them. The CDR3 length is 14 residues. The CDR3 nucleotides are TGTGCCAGCAGGGGAGGGTGGTTGAACACTGAAGCTTTCTTT. This codes for CASRGGWLNTEAFF.

This clonotype was recorded a few times. The chain employs TRBV10-2 and TRBJ2-1, with TRBD2 as a possible D gene (6 bases). Germline CDR1 reads WSHSY; CDR2 reads SAAADI. V was clipped by 2 bases and J by 10 bases, with 9 bases between them. This CDR3 is built from 12 residues. The CDR3 sequence: CASSEAGGEQFF. CDR3 sequence (DNA): TGCGCCAGCAGTGAGGCTGGAGGGGAGCAGTTCTTC.

This clonotype appeared a few times. V and J are TRBV12-3 or TRBV12-4 and TRBJ2-5, with TRBD2 matching over 8 bases. V shed 7 bases, J shed 4 bases, and the junction held 11 bases outside the gene matches. The CDR3 has 15 residues. The CDR3 DNA reads as TGTGCCAGCAAGGCGGCGGGGGGTCCCCTAGAGACCCAGTACTTC. Amino acids: CASKAAGGPLETQYF.

This clonotype appeared a few times. V usage is TRBV19 and J usage is TRBJ2-2; weak D call: TRBD1 (5 bases). Germline V gene sequence: CDR1 LNHDA, CDR2 SQIVND (reference sequence). V was clipped by 7 bases and J by 5 bases, with 11 bases between them. The CDR3 spans 13 residues. This chain's CDR3 is CASIGAWTGELFF. CDR3 coding DNA: TGTGCCAGTATAGGGGCATGGACCGGGGAGCTGTTTTTT.

As concerns this clonotype: A read error may be the cause here, since a much bigger clone is one base away. The chain joins TRBV12-3 or TRBV12-4 to TRBJ1-5; 7 bases map to TRBD1. The CDR3 is 15 amino acids. V gave up 6 bases and J gave up 0 bases; unmatched junction bases: 5. In DNA, the CDR3 is TGTGCCAGCAGCAAGGGACAGTTTAGCAATCAGCCCCAGCATTTT. It yields the protein CASSKGQFSNQPQHF.

This clonotype showed up just a few times. The chain has TRBV14 and TRBJ2-1; D perhaps matches TRBD2 (7 bases). Per germline, CDR1 SGHDN and CDR2 FVKESK. The CDR3 is 15 amino acids. V lost 4 bases and J lost 8, with 18 bases in between. The CDR3 DNA reads TGTGCCAGCAGCCCCTCGGGGGGCCCAGGCGATGAGCAGTTCTTC. It specifies CASSPSGGPGDEQFF.

The V call is TRBV7-9, the J call TRBJ1-1, with D perhaps matching TRBD1 (5 bases). Per germline, CDR1 SEHNR and CDR2 FQNEAQ (reference sequence). V gave up 6 bases and J gave up 2 bases, with 10 bases separating them. The CDR3 consists of 13 residues. CDR3 in DNA: TGTGCCAGCAGGACGACAGAAAACACTGAAGCTTTCTTT. Amino acid sequence: CASRTTENTEAFF.

The chain combines TRBV4-1 with TRBJ2-7, with 7 bases identical to TRBD1. The CDR3 runs to 13 residues. Germline V gene data show CDR1 as MGHRA and CDR2 as YSYEKL. V lost 6 bases to trimming and J lost 1 base; unmatched junction nucleotides: 3. CDR3 nucleotides: TGCGCCAGCAGACAGGGGCAGTCCTACGAGCAGTACTTC. Protein: CASRQGQSYEQYF.

This clonotype was seen more than once but under ten times. This chain joins TRBV28 and TRBJ2-7; D gene uncertain. Germline CDR1 reads MDHEN; CDR2 reads SYDVKM. V lost 5 bases, J lost 6 bases, and 11 bases lay in between. The CDR3 extends over 12 amino acids. CDR3 sequence reads: CASSVGWGEQYV. The CDR3 DNA reads TGTGCCAGCAGTGTGGGGTGGGGCGAGCAGTACGTC.

This chain joins TRBV29-1 and TRBJ2-2; D remains ambiguous. CDR1 and CDR2 from the germline V gene are SQVTM and ANQGSEA. Trimming left V 2 bases short and J 2 bases short, with 6 bases between. The CDR3 spans 13 residues. The CDR3 here is CSVEPENTGELFF. The CDR3 DNA reads as TGCAGCGTTGAACCCGAAAACACCGGGGAGCTGTTTTTT.

The chain recombines TRBV20-1 with TRBJ2-1; D is unclear. Looked up from germline, CDR1 is DFQATT and CDR2 is SNEGSKA (reference sequence). The CDR3 sequence is 15 residues long. CDR3 in DNA: TGCAGCCCCATGGCCTTCGAATTCTCCTACAATGAGCAGTTCTTC. It yields the protein CSPMAFEFSYNEQFF.

This clonotype was observed a handful of times. V gene TRBV13 combines with J gene TRBJ2-4, with 7 bases fitting TRBD1. Trimming at V came to 5 bases and at J to 5 bases, leaving 12 bases not matched to a gene. This CDR3 is 16 amino acids long. CDR1 and CDR2 (germline): PRHDT, FYEKMQ (reference sequence). CDR3 DNA: TGTGCCAGCAGCGGTGAGACAGGGATATACCAAAACATTCAGTACTTC. It translates to CASSGETGIYQNIQYF.

This clonotype was observed a few times. The chain uses TRBV7-8 and TRBJ2-7; perhaps TRBD2 as D (6 bases). This CDR3 region has 14 residues. Deletions cut 1 base from V and 3 bases from J, with 10 bases between. CDR1 is SGHVS and CDR2 is FQNEAQ in the germline V gene. CDR3 sequence reads: CASSLERRGYEQYV. CDR3 in DNA: TGTGCCAGCAGCTTAGAGAGGCGGGGCTACGAGCAGTACGTC.

The chain carries TRBV7-2 and TRBJ2-3, with unresolved D. V was cut by 4 bases and J by 0 bases, with 11 bases left in between. The CDR3 covers 15 residues. CDR1 and CDR2 (germline): SGHTA, FQGNSA. The CDR3 here is CASSSLWGSTDTQYF. Here the CDR3 DNA reads TGTGCCAGCAGCTCACTCTGGGGAAGCACAGATACGCAGTATTTT.